These T cell receptor beta chains were read from a single sample in a study of technical replicates of blood from a handful of donors. Repertoires were generated with immunoSEQ multiplex PCR, while TCRdb's copy carries only in-frame clones and drops some. The repertoire holds 65,000 to 85,000 clones, with approximately 94% as singletons. Sequenced: T cells isolated from PBMCs. Receptor source: a human donor in good health. Each CDR3 is given without its conserved first and last residue.

V gene,CDR3 protein
TRBV5-1,ASSDVQGGSEAF
TRBV9,ASSVAASTDTQY
TRBV25-1,ASSELKGQNTGELF
TRBV7-6,ASSLGQGNQPQH
TRBV19,ASGAGSGPFYEQY
TRBV6-6,ASAGAGQRGYEQY
TRBV5-1,ASSLEPSSPQY
TRBV7-9,ASSFSVPNEKLF
TRBV27,ASRPSAGGGHEQY
TRBV15,ATSAGTGAYEQY
TRBV7-2,ASSLASGRATDTQY
TRBV18,ASSPEFSGANVLT
TRBV4-1,ASSQETSFYEQY
TRBV23-1,ASSQGQGAHQPQH
TRBV5-1,ASSLGRGSGETQY
TRBV30,AWSVKGNQPQH
TRBV5-1,ASSSTYEQY
TRBV19,ASSPGTSAYEQY
TRBV25-1,ASRGMGGLYEQY
TRBV29-1,SVEGQGGGTEAF
TRBV7-3,ASSLTPLAGAYEQY
TRBV6-1,ASSEFSGRIADTQY
TRBV13,ASSLIGSGSADTQY
TRBV1,TSSQDPPSGRAGDTGELF